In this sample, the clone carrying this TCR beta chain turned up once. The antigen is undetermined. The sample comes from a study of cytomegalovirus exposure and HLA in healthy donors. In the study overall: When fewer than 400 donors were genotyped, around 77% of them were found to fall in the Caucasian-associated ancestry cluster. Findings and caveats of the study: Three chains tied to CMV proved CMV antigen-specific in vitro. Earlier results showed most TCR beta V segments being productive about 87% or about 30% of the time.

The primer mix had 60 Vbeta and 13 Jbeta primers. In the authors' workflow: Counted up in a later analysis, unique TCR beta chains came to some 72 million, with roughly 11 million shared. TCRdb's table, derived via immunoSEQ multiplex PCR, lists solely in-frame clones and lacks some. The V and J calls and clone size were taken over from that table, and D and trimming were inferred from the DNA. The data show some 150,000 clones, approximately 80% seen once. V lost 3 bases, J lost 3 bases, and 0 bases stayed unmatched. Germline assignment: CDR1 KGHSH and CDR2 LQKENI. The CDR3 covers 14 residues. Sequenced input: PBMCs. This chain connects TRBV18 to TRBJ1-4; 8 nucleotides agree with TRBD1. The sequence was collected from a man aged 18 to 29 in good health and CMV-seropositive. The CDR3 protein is CASSPTGANEKLFF. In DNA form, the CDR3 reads TGTGCCAGCTCACCGACAGGGGCTAATGAAAAACTGTTTTTT.